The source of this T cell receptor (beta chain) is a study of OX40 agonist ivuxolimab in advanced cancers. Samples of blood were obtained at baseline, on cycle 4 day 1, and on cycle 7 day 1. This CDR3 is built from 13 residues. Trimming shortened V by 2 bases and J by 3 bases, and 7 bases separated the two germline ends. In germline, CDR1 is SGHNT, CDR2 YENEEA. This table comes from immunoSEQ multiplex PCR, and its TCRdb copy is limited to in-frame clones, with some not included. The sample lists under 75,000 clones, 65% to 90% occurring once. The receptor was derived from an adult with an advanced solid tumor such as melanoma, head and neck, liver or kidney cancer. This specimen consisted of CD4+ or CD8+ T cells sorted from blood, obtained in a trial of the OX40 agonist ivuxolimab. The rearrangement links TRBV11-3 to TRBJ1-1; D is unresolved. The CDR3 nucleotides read TGTGCCAGCAGCTTAACGCCTGACACTGAAGCTTTCTTT. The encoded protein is CASSLTPDTEAFF.